This TCR beta chain was recorded in a study of blood T cells in healthy people across ages. This clonotype was detected once. One junction end disagrees with the germline gene, perhaps due to a read error. Germline CDR1 LNHNV, CDR2 YYDKDF (reference sequence). The CDR3 runs 15 residues. A second roughly 6 to 12 cycle PCR used barcoded and J-beta primers. No fewer than 2.5 million CDR3-containing paired-end reads came from each sample. TCRdb re-called the 5' RACE reads with MiXCR, one entry per CDR3 protein. The data contain some 1,000,000 distinct CDR3 sequences, approximately 25% of them singletons. PBMCs were isolated at a quantity of at least 6.5 million per sample. These same data were also listed under a study on T cells of mothers and their children.

This chain joins TRBV15 and TRBJ2-5, with 8 bases matching TRBD1. The end of the DNA is better explained by TRBJ2-1, so the J call may be wrong. Sample: blood. This clonotype was obtained from a girl aged 2-15 years in good health. The CDR3 sequence is CATSFMLGQGNGQFF. In nucleotides, the CDR3 is TGTGCCACCAGCTTTATGTTAGGACAGGGTAATGGGCAGTTCTTC.